What follows are 19 T cell receptor beta chains derived from one specimen sequenced in a study of T cells in localized non-small cell lung cancer. Measured with immunoSEQ multiplex PCR; TCRdb has only the in-frame clones, and not every one. Of 25,000 to 30,000 clones in the sample, around 90% are singletons; the top ten hold around 2.8%. This sample comprised peripheral blood, obtained before any cancer treatment. These receptors all come from a woman aged 18-50 years with stage I lung adenocarcinoma.

The chain uses TRBV2 and TRBJ1-1, with D unresolved. With 7 bases removed from V and 1 base from J, the gap between germline ends came to 16 bases. CDR3 size: 15 residues. Germline CDR1 is SNHLY and CDR2 is FYNNEI. CDR3 loop: CASKSLGLPNTEAFF. The CDR3 bases are TGTGCCAGCAAAAGCCTAGGACTCCCGAACACTGAAGCTTTCTTT.

V is TRBV5-5 and J is TRBJ2-3; D might be TRBD1 (5 bases). This CDR3 has 20 residues. The germline V and J ends were trimmed by 1 base and 0 bases, with 24 bases remaining between them. Per the germline V gene, CDR1 is SGHKS and CDR2 is YYEKEE (reference sequence). The CDR3 sequence: CASSLPDSSLRPHSTDTQYF. DNA of the CDR3: TGTGCCAGCAGCTTGCCCGACAGCTCACTTAGACCCCATAGCACAGATACGCAGTATTTT.

The chain links TRBV7-9 to TRBJ2-7, with TRBD2 matching over 14 bases. The CDR3 spans 16 residues. V lost 3 bases to trimming and J lost 7 bases; unmatched junction nucleotides: 8. Germline V gene sequence: CDR1 SEHNR, CDR2 FQNEAQ (reference sequence). CDR3 loop: CASSLTGLAGAGEQYF. The CDR3, as DNA: TGTGCCAGCAGCTTGACGGGACTAGCGGGAGCAGGGGAGCAGTACTTC.

V is TRBV10-1 and J is TRBJ2-3, with unresolved D. Germline V CDR1 and CDR2: WNHNN, SYGVQD (reference sequence). V was cut by 2 bases and J by 6 bases, with 12 bases left in between. The length of the CDR3 is 14 residues. The CDR3 DNA reads as TGCGCCAGCAGTGAGAGGACCTCATTTGATACGCAGTATTTT. Translating it yields CASSERTSFDTQYF.

The chain couples TRBV27 to TRBJ1-1, with D possibly TRBD1 on 5 matching bases. In germline, CDR1 is MNHEY, CDR2 SMNVEV (reference sequence). The CDR3 sequence is 14 residues long. V was clipped by 5 bases and J by 10 bases, with 20 bases between them. The CDR3 loop is CASSAQSTPRGAFF. CDR3 in DNA: TGTGCCAGCAGTGCGCAATCAACTCCAAGGGGAGCTTTCTTT.

Regarding this clone: Other DNA sequences from this sample encode an identical CDR3 as well. The chain is built from TRBV5-1 and TRBJ2-1; the D gene is possibly TRBD2 (5 bases). The ends were cut back, 1 base at V and 0 bases at J, with 17 bases in the middle. CDR3 size: 18 residues. Per germline, CDR1 SGHRS and CDR2 YFSETQ. The chain's CDR3 is CASSLTRVGRGSYNEQFF. For the CDR3, the DNA is TGCGCCAGCAGCTTGACGCGCGTGGGGAGAGGCTCCTACAATGAGCAGTTCTTC.

The chain combines TRBV15 with TRBJ2-7; D is unclear. V was trimmed by 2 bases and J by 6 bases, leaving 5 bases between them. This CDR3 comprises 11 residues. Germline CDR1 reads LNHNV; CDR2 reads YYDKDF (reference sequence). The CDR3 spells CATSRWGEQYF. DNA of the CDR3: TGTGCCACCAGCAGATGGGGCGAGCAGTACTTC.

The J gene is TRBJ2-1, the V gene TRBV28, with D perhaps matching TRBD1 (5 bases). Germline CDR1 reads MDHEN; CDR2 reads SYDVKM. This CDR3 spans 14 amino acids. Trimming removed 6 bases from V and 8 bases from J, with 17 bases in between. Written as DNA, the CDR3 is TGTGCCAGCAGCCAGGGTTTCGGGTCCTATGAGCAGTTCTTC. It codes for CASSQGFGSYEQFF.

This sequence joins TRBV5-4 and TRBJ1-2; D gene uncertain. The CDR3 loop spans 13 amino acids. The V end lost 4 bases, the J end lost 8 bases, and 15 bases lay between the germline ends. Germline V gives CDR1 SGHNT, CDR2 YYREEE (reference sequence). DNA for the CDR3: TGTGCCAGCAGCCTACCCGCTGGACTCGGCTACACCTTC. Translating gives CASSLPAGLGYTF.

The rearrangement joins TRBV15 to TRBJ2-7, with D perhaps TRBD1 or TRBD2 (5 bases each). The CDR3 loop spans 13 amino acids. Trimming took off 0 bases at V and 9 bases at J, with 12 bases between the two ends. Germline loops: CDR1 LNHNV, CDR2 YYDKDF (reference sequence). The CDR3 region is CATSRDLEGRQYF. CDR3 coding DNA: TGTGCCACCAGCAGAGATCTTGAGGGGCGGCAGTACTTC.

V gene TRBV5-6 combines with J gene TRBJ1-2; D remains ambiguous. Per germline, CDR1 SGHDT and CDR2 YYEEEE. CDR3 length: 13 residues. Trimming pared 0 bases from V and 8 bases from J, leaving 11 bases between. CDR3: CASSLEMRSGYTF. The DNA for the CDR3 is TGTGCCAGCAGCTTGGAGATGAGGAGCGGCTACACCTTC.

The V call is TRBV29-1, the J call TRBJ1-2, with TRBD1 as a possible D gene (5 bases). The CDR3 spans 15 residues. CDR1 is SQVTM and CDR2 is ANQGSEA in the germline V gene. The germline V and J ends were trimmed by 2 bases and 4 bases, with 17 bases remaining between them. The CDR3 reads CSVEKREGGGYGYTF. The CDR3 nucleotides are TGCAGCGTTGAAAAAAGAGAGGGCGGGGGCTATGGCTACACCTTC.

CDR3: CASSETRVARLAKNIQYF. The CDR3 DNA follows: TGTGCCAGCAGTGAAACTCGAGTAGCCCGACTAGCCAAAAACATTCAGTACTTC. The chain recombines TRBV2 with TRBJ2-4; D is ambiguous. This CDR3 has 18 amino acids. V was pared by 2 bases and J by 0 bases, with 17 bases between. CDR1 SNHLY and CDR2 FYNNEI come from the germline V gene.

The chain has TRBV30 and TRBJ1-3; D uncertain. The germline V gene has CDR1 GTSNPN and CDR2 SVGIG (reference sequence). This CDR3 is built from 12 residues. Trimming removed 7 bases at V and 2 bases at J, with 9 bases between. The CDR3: CASDIAGNTIYF. The DNA of the CDR3 is TGTGCCTCCGACATCGCTGGAAACACCATATATTTT. The whole variable domain, remainder taken from reference TRBV30 and TRBJ1-3, is SQTIHQWPATLVQPVGSPLSLECTVEGTSNPNLYWYRQAAGRGLQLLFYSVGIGQISSEVPQNLSASRPQDRQFILSSKKLLLSDSGFYLCASDIAGNTIYFGEGSWLTVV.

The rearrangement joins TRBV4-1 to TRBJ2-1; D ambiguous. V shed 4 bases and J shed 2 bases, with 24 bases lying between them. Germline lookup yields CDR1 MGHRA and CDR2 YSYEKL. The CDR3 runs 19 residues. The CDR3 nucleotides are TGCGCCAGCAGCCCTTCGCCCTTCTCGTTGCGGCAGACCTACAATGAGCAGTTCTTC. Translated, it gives CASSPSPFSLRQTYNEQFF.

The chain carries TRBV28 and TRBJ2-7; D possibly corresponds to TRBD2 (6 bases). Between the trimmed V and J ends, which lost 2 bases and 0 bases, there was a span of 11 bases. CDR1 is MDHEN, CDR2 SYDVKM, per germline. CDR3 length: 15 amino acids. The chain's CDR3 is CASSLRLGSSYEQYF. CDR3 DNA: TGTGCCAGCAGTTTACGACTAGGAAGCTCCTACGAGCAGTACTTC.

The gene calls are TRBV29-1 and TRBJ2-1; TRBD1 might be the D (5 bases). Trimming stripped 1 base from V and 0 bases from J, with 7 bases between. Germline values: CDR1 SQVTM, CDR2 ANQGSEA. The CDR3 has 14 residues. The CDR3 DNA reads TGCAGCGTTGAAGGGGGCTTCTCCTACAATGAGCAGTTCTTC. It specifies CSVEGGFSYNEQFF.

The CDR3 nucleotides read TGTGCCAGTAGTATTTGGACTAGCGGGGGGGCTGAAAACGAGCAGTACTTC. Encoded protein: CASSIWTSGGAENEQYF. The chain combines TRBV19 with TRBJ2-7; TRBD2 matches at 15 bases. Per germline, CDR1 LNHDA and CDR2 SQIVND (reference sequence). This CDR3 is 17 amino acids long. Losses at the gene ends were 3 bases for V and 5 bases for J; bases not matched to a gene: 8.

The chain recombines TRBV9 with TRBJ2-1, with TRBD2 identical over 7 bases. There are 15 residues in the CDR3. CDR1 and CDR2 (germline): SGDLS, YYNGEE. Germline trimming cut 0 bases from V and 4 bases from J; bases unmatched to any gene: 4. CDR3 bases: TGTGCCAGCAGCGTAGCTAGCGGAGGGTACAATGAGCAGTTCTTC. Protein: CASSVASGGYNEQFF.